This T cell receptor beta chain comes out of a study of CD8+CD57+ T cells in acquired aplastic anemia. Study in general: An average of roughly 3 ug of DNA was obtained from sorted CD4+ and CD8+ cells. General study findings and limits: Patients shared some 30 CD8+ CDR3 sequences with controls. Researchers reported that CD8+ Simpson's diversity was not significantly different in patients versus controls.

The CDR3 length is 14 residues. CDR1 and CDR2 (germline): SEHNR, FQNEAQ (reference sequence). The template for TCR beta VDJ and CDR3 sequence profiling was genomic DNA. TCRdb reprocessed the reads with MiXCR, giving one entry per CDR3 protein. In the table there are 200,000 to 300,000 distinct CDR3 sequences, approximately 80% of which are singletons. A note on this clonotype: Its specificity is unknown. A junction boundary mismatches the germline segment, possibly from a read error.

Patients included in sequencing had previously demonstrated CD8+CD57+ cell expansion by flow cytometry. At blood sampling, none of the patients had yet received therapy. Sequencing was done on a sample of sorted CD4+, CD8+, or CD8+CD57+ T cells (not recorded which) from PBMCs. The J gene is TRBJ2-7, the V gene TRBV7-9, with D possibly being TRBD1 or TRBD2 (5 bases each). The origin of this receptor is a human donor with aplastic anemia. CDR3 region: CASSLAGSAGANVF. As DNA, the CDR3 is TGTGCCAGCAGCTTAGCGGGTAGCGCCGGGGCCAACGTCTTC.